Listed here is a single T cell receptor (beta chain). This sample is drawn from a study of technical replicates of blood from a few donors. Trimming pared 3 bases from V and 8 bases from J, leaving 7 bases between. The CDR3 consists of 11 residues. Germline CDR1 GTSNPN, CDR2 SVGIG (reference sequence). This table comes from immunoSEQ multiplex PCR, and its TCRdb copy is limited to in-frame clones, with some not included. This sample yields fewer than 90,000 clones, of which around 94% are seen a single time; 0.25% belongs to the top ten. The sample was T cells isolated from PBMCs. This sequence originates from a human donor in good health. The V and J genes are TRBV30 and TRBJ1-4; D unresolved. The CDR3 DNA reads TGTGCCTGGAGCGCAGGCGAAAAACTGTTTTTT. Protein sequence: CAWSAGEKLFF.